Sequencing of this T cell receptor beta chain was carried out in a study of T cells in Graves' hyperthyroidism and ophthalmopathy. Whole-study results and caveats: Blood also showed most of the thyroid clonotypes that were expanded above 0.001.

CDR3 length equals 16 residues. Trimming cost V 0 bases and J 6 bases; bases outside gene matches: 7. Germline V CDR1 and CDR2: LNHNV, YYDKDF (reference sequence). Points on this clonotype: What it binds is unknown.

Amplified TCR beta CDR3 regions derived from RNA transcripts. A set of HTBI primers served as the primers for a first-round RT-PCR of the TCR CDR3. Each CDR3 protein is one row after TCRdb ran MiXCR on the multiplex PCR reads. The sample includes around 490,000 distinct CDR3 sequences, approximately 20% of them seen just once. Ophthalmopathy in the patients scored at least 3 on Clinical Activity Score and at least 4 on NOSPECS grade, lasting under 3 months. Over 9 ml of fresh peripheral blood supplied the PBMCs. The chain couples TRBV15 to TRBJ2-5; 10 bases line up with TRBD1. The specimen sequenced was blood. This clonotype was sampled from a man aged 40-49 years with Graves' ophthalmopathy. The chain's CDR3 is CATSRDPTGGMKTQYF. The CDR3 DNA follows: TGTGCCACCAGCAGAGACCCGACAGGGGGCATGAAGACCCAGTACTTC.